The clone carrying this T cell receptor (beta chain) has a count of ten or more. Its specificity is not known. TCRdb recomputed calls from the reads with MiXCR, one row per CDR3 protein. The sample shows some 19,000 distinct CDR3 sequences, under 25% of them seen only once. CDR1 LGHNA and CDR2 YSLEER come from the germline V gene. The CDR3 runs 15 residues. V dropped 1 base and J dropped 6 bases, with 10 bases sitting between them. The entry originates in a study of lung T cells in sarcoidosis with Löfgren's syndrome. For the study at large: Repertoire analyses centered on Löfgren's syndrome patients.

Study-wide points: Shared TRAV12-1 and TRBV2 CDR3 motifs were reported across several patients. These T cells were suggested, not shown, to recognize a putative antigen.

The V and J genes are TRBV4-3 and TRBJ1-6; D call uncertain. The sequenced sample consisted of CD4+ T cells from bronchoalveolar lavage. The source is a human donor with sarcoidosis (Löfgren's syndrome or another form), or a control subject (not recorded which). CDR3 nucleotide sequence: TGCGCCAGCAGCCAAGTAGAGGGAAGTAATTCACCCCTCCACTTT. It translates to CASSQVEGSNSPLHF.